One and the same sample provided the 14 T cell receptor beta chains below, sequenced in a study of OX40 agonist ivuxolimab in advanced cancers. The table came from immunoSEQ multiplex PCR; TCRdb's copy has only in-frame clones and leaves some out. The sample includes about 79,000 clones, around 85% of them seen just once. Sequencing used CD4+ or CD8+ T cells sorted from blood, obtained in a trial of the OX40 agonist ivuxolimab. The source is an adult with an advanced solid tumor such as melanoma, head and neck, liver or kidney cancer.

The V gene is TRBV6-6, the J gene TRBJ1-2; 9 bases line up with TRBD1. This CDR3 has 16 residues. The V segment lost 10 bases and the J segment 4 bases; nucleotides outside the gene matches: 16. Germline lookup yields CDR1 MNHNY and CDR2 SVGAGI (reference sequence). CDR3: CATLRDRAGGSYGYTF. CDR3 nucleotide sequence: TGTGCCACCCTCCGGGACAGGGCGGGGGGCAGCTATGGCTACACCTTC.

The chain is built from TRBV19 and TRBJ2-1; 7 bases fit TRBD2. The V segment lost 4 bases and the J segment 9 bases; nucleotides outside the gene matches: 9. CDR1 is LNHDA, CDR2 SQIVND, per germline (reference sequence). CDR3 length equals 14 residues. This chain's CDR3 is CASSNREAGSEQFF. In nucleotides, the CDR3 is TGTGCCAGTAGTAATCGGGAGGCCGGAAGTGAGCAGTTCTTC.

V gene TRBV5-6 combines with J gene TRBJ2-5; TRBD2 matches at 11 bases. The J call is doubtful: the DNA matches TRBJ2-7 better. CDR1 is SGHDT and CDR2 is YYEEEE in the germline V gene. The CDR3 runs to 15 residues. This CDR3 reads CASSEGTSGIYEQYF. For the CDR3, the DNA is TGTGCCAGCAGCGAGGGGACTAGCGGAATCTACGAGCAGTACTTC.

The CDR3 loop is CAWSVEDTGELFF. CDR3 in DNA: TGTGCCTGGAGTGTCGAGGACACCGGGGAGCTGTTTTTT. J is TRBJ2-2 and V is TRBV30; no clear D gene. V was trimmed by 0 bases and J by 3 bases, leaving 5 bases between them. CDR3 length: 13 amino acids. Germline CDR1 GTSNPN, CDR2 SVGIG (reference sequence).

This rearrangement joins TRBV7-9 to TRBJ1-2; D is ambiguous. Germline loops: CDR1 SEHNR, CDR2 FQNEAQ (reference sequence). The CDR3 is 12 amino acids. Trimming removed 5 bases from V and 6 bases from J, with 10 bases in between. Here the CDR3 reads CASSLGLNGYTF. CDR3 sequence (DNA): TGTGCCAGCAGCCTGGGGTTGAATGGCTACACCTTC.

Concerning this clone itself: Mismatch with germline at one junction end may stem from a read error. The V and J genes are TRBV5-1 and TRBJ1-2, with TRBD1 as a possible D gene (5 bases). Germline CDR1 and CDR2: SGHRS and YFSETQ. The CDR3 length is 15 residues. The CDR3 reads CASSFTGAFNDGYTF. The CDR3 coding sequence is TGCGCCAGCAGCTTCACAGGAGCTTTTAACGATGGCTACACCTTC.

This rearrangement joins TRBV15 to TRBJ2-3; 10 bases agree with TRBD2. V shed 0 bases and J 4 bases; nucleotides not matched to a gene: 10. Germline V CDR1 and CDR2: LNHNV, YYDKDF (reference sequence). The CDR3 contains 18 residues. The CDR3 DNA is TGTGCCACCAGCAGAGATCTGCTAGCGGGAGCTCGCCCAGATACGCAGTATTTT. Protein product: CATSRDLLAGARPDTQYF.

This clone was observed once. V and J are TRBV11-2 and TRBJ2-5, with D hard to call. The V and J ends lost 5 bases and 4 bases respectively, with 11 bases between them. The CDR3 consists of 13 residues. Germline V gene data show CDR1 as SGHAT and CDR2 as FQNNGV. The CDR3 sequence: CASSPWSVETQYF. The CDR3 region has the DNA TGTGCCAGCAGCCCTTGGAGCGTAGAGACCCAGTACTTC.

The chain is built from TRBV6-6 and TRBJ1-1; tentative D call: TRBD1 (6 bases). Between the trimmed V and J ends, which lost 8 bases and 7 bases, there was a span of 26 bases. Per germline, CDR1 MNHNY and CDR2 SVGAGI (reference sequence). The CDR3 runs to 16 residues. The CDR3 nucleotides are TGTGCCAGCCAACTCGACAGAGGGGGAACAAGGAATGAAGCTTTCTTT. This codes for CASQLDRGGTRNEAFF.

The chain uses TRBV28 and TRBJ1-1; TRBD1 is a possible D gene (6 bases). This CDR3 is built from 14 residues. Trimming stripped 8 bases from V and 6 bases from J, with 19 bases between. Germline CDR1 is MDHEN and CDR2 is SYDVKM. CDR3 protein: CASRKATGPPEAFF. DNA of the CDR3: TGTGCCAGCCGAAAGGCGACAGGCCCCCCTGAAGCTTTCTTT.

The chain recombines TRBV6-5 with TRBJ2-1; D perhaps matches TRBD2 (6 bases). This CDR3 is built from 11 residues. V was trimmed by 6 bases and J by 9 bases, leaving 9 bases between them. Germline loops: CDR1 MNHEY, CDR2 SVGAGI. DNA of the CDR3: TGTGCCAGCAGCTTAGCGGCTGAGCAGTTCTTC. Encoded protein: CASSLAAEQFF.

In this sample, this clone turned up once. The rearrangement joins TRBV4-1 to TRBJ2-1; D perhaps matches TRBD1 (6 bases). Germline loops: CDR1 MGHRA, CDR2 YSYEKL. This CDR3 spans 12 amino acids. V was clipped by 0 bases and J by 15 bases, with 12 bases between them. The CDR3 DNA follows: TGCGCCAGCAGCCAAGATGGCGGACAGCGGTTCTTC. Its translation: CASSQDGGQRFF.

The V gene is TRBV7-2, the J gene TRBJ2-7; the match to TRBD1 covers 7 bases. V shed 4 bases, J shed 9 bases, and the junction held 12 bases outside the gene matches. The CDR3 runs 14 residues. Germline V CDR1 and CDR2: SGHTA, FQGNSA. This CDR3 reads CASSSGTALEGQYF. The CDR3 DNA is TGTGCCAGCAGCTCCGGGACAGCACTAGAGGGGCAGTACTTC.

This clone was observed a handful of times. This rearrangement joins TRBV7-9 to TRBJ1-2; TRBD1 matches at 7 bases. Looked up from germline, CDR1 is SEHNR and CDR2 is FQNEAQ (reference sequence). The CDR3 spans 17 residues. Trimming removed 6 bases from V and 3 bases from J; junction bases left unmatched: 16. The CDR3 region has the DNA TGTGCCAGCAGGAGGATACTCGGTACCGACAGGGACTATGGCTACACCTTC. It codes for CASRRILGTDRDYGYTF.